This note documents a single TCR beta chain sequence. Its target is not known. The CDR3 is 15 residues long. The V end lost 5 bases, the J end lost 9 bases, and 20 bases lay between the germline ends. CDR1 and CDR2 from the germline V gene are KGHSH and LQKENI. The sample is drawn from a study of shared clonotypes between healthy human individuals. Study details: The plates for each donor numbered three CD4 naive, three CD4 memory, two CD8 naive and one CD8 memory.

TCRdb's table, derived via immunoSEQ multiplex PCR, lists solely in-frame clones and lacks some. Of about 770,000 clones listed, roughly 72% are singletons. Study-level points and caveats: Clonotype sharing levels among donors were expected to vary with sequencing depth. Large sequencing depth failed to make sorted-subset sequencing complete, rarefaction showed.

The TCR originated in a woman in her twenties or thirties in good health. This chain links TRBV18 with TRBJ2-1; D not resolved. The source material was memory CD4+ T cells sorted from blood. Subset of the sample: CD45RA-negative fraction. DNA for the CDR3: TGTGCCAGCTCAAAATACGATGACAACGTGGGTGAGCAGTTCTTC. Protein: CASSKYDDNVGEQFF.